Shown below are 16 T cell receptor beta chains from a single sample sequenced in a study of control samples from healthy donors and cancer patients. Only in-frame clones appear in the TCRdb table, and some are missing; sequencing was by immunoSEQ multiplex PCR. Of about 30,000 clones in the sample, about nine tenths were seen once. The sequencing sample was made of PBMCs. These TCRs come from a man aged 50 to 60 with lung cancer.

The CDR3 DNA follows: TGTGCCAGCAGCCCGCATACAGACAGGGGATATGGTGGTGAGCAGTTCTTC. The encoded protein is CASSPHTDRGYGGEQFF. The rearrangement joins TRBV5-4 to TRBJ2-1; 8 nucleotides match TRBD1. CDR3 length: 17 amino acids. CDR1 and CDR2 (germline): SGHNT, YYREEE (reference sequence). Losses at the gene ends were 4 bases for V and 9 bases for J; bases not matched to a gene: 18.

This clone was recorded once. The chain has TRBV7-2 and TRBJ1-2; 8 positions agree with TRBD1. Germline CDR1 is SGHTA and CDR2 is FQGNSA. The V segment lost 4 bases and the J segment 0 bases; nucleotides outside the gene matches: 4. The CDR3 loop spans 15 amino acids. The CDR3 DNA reads TGTGCCAGCAGCTCGGGACAGGATTCTAACTATGGCTACACCTTC. Protein product: CASSSGQDSNYGYTF.

V gene TRBV27 combines with J gene TRBJ2-4; 9 nucleotides align to TRBD1. The trim removed 6 bases at V and 0 bases at J, leaving 12 bases unmatched. Germline-derived CDR1 and CDR2 are MNHEY and SMNVEV (reference sequence). The CDR3 spans 18 residues. CDR3 in amino acids: CASSRQGGQIIAKNIQYF. DNA of the CDR3: TGTGCCAGCAGCCGACAGGGGGGACAAATAATAGCCAAAAACATTCAGTACTTC.

J is TRBJ2-1 and V is TRBV5-1, with TRBD1 matching 8 bases. The germline gives CDR1 SGHRS, CDR2 YFSETQ. The V segment lost 4 bases and the J segment 6 bases; nucleotides outside the gene matches: 6. The CDR3 totals 14 residues. The CDR3, as DNA: TGCGCCAGCAGCCCGGGACAGGCATTCAATGAGCAGTTCTTC. It is translated as CASSPGQAFNEQFF. Filled out from reference TRBV5-1 and TRBJ2-1, the complete variable domain reads KAGVTQTPRYLIKTRGQQVTLSCSPISGHRSVSWYQQTPGQGLQFLFEYFSETQRNKGNFPGRFSGRQFSNSRSEMNVSTLELGDSALYLCASSPGQAFNEQFFGPGTRLTVL.

The chain has TRBV10-1 and TRBJ1-6; 8 positions agree with TRBD1. Germline loops: CDR1 WNHNN, CDR2 SYGVQD (reference sequence). This CDR3 is 13 amino acids long. V lost 8 bases and J lost 6; bases outside the gene matches: 3. CDR3 sequence reads: CASRDRSNSPLHF. CDR3 nucleotide sequence: TGCGCCAGCCGGGACAGGAGTAATTCACCCCTCCACTTT.

This clone was seen only once. J is TRBJ2-7 and V is TRBV6-5; 12 nucleotides match TRBD1. Trimming at V came to 6 bases and at J to 7 bases, leaving 7 bases not matched to a gene. The CDR3 contains 14 residues. Germline CDR1 and CDR2: MNHEY and SVGAGI. The CDR3 DNA reads TGTGCCAGCAGGGGACAGGGGGCTCTGAGAGAGCAGTACTTC. Amino acid sequence: CASRGQGALREQYF.

The CDR3 reads CASSLGGLGVDIQYF. CDR3 DNA sequence: TGCGCCAGCAGCTTGGGTGGCCTCGGGGTGGACATTCAGTACTTC. The chain is built from TRBV5-1 and TRBJ2-4; a weak D match, TRBD2 (5 bases). The germline CDR1 and CDR2 sequences are SGHRS and YFSETQ. The CDR3 loop spans 15 amino acids. Deletions cut 0 bases from V and 8 bases from J, with 15 bases between.

The V gene is TRBV2, the J gene TRBJ1-4; TRBD1 is a possible D gene (5 bases). Trimming stripped 4 bases from V and 6 bases from J, with 9 bases between. Germline values: CDR1 SNHLY, CDR2 FYNNEI. The CDR3 runs to 13 residues. The DNA of the CDR3 is TGTGCCAGCAGTGTCGAGACAGATGAAAAACTGTTTTTT. Amino acid sequence: CASSVETDEKLFF.

This clone was observed a single time. The chain recombines TRBV5-1 with TRBJ2-2, with no clear D. V lost 0 bases to trimming and J lost 3 bases, with 9 bases between them. The CDR3 runs 15 residues. Germline CDR1 is SGHRS and CDR2 is YFSETQ. In nucleotides, the CDR3 is TGCGCCAGCAGCTTGGCCCTTGGGGACACCGGGGAGCTGTTTTTT. It encodes CASSLALGDTGELFF.

The chain carries TRBV5-6 and TRBJ1-1; 8 bases map to TRBD1. This CDR3 has 17 residues. Germline values: CDR1 SGHDT, CDR2 YYEEEE. The J segment lost 0 bases and the V segment lost 1 base, leaving 8 bases of the junction unmatched. The CDR3 coding sequence is TGTGCCAGCAGCTTGTTCCAGGGGGCTACGGTGAACACTGAAGCTTTCTTT. It encodes CASSLFQGATVNTEAFF.

This chain links TRBV7-2 with TRBJ2-7; D gene ambiguous. CDR1 and CDR2 from the germline V gene are SGHTA and FQGNSA. V lost 1 base, J lost 0 bases, and 4 bases lay in between. The CDR3 has 13 amino acids. In DNA, the CDR3 is TGTGCCAGCAGCTTAGTAATCTCCTACGAGCAGTACTTC. It translates to CASSLVISYEQYF.

The J gene is TRBJ2-7, the V gene TRBV6-2 or TRBV6-3, with TRBD2 identical over 11 bases. V was pared by 0 bases and J by 3 bases, with 1 base of the junction left unmatched. The CDR3 length is 15 residues. Germline V gene sequence: CDR1 MNHEY, CDR2 SVGEGT. The CDR3 DNA follows: TGTGCCAGCAGTTACTCGGGACTAGCGGACTACGAGCAGTACTTC. Translation gives CASSYSGLADYEQYF.

The chain carries TRBV7-3 and TRBJ2-3, with D perhaps matching TRBD1 or TRBD2 (6 bases each). Germline assignment: CDR1 SGHTA and CDR2 FQGTGA. Trimming shortened V by 2 bases and J by 2 bases, and 11 bases separated the two germline ends. The CDR3 has 15 residues. In DNA, the CDR3 is TGTGCCAGCAGCTTAGGAGGGGGAGTCACAGATACGCAGTATTTT. Residues: CASSLGGGVTDTQYF.

The chain couples TRBV7-3 to TRBJ2-5, with D possibly matching TRBD2 (6 bases). The CDR3 contains 13 residues. Germline assignment: CDR1 SGHTA and CDR2 FQGTGA. Trimming left V 5 bases short and J 3 bases short, with 10 bases between. The CDR3 DNA follows: TGTGCCAGCAGCGTACTAGCAGAAGAGACCCAGTACTTC. Protein: CASSVLAEETQYF. Complete variable domain (other parts from reference TRBV7-3 and TRBJ2-5): GAGVSQTPSNKVTEKGKYVELRCDPISGHTALYWYRQSLGQGPEFLIYFQGTGAADDSGLPNDRFFAVRPEGSVSTLKIQRTERGDSAVYLCASSVLAEETQYFGPGTRLLVL.

The rearrangement joins TRBV3-1 (or the pseudogene TRBV3-2) to TRBJ1-2; 9 nucleotides match TRBD1. With 3 bases clipped from V and 4 bases from J, the junction kept 6 bases outside the gene matches. Germline CDR1 is LGHDT and CDR2 is YNNKEL (reference sequence). The CDR3 sequence is 15 residues long. CDR3 protein: CASSHGTGGGYGYTF. CDR3 DNA: TGTGCCAGCAGCCATGGAACAGGGGGCGGCTATGGCTACACCTTC.

The chain carries TRBV19 and TRBJ2-5; no clear D. The CDR3 sequence is 14 residues long. Germline CDR1 LNHDA, CDR2 SQIVND (reference sequence). Trimming cost V 5 bases and J 5 bases, with 15 bases left between them. CDR3 sequence reads: CASSPRTHPETQYF. DNA for the CDR3: TGTGCCAGTAGTCCAAGGACCCATCCGGAGACCCAGTACTTC.